The rows below give T cell receptor beta chains drawn from one sample of a study of identical twins. One entry per CDR3 protein results from TCRdb running MiXCR on the 5' RACE reads. The profile shows approximately 1.8 million distinct CDR3 sequences, more than 30% of them singletons. Sequencing was performed on cord blood. These receptors were obtained from a newborn girl in good health. Both conserved end residues are part of each CDR3. The D gene is left open where the match is weak.

cdr3_length,d_call,v_call,j_call,cdr3_aa
12,-,TRBV13,TRBJ2-2,CASSLGDLELFF
12,-,TRBV20-1,TRBJ2-5,CSAMDGRETQYF
14,TRBD1,TRBV29-1,TRBJ1-5,CSASSGTENQPQHF
14,-,TRBV2,TRBJ2-7,CASSGETSAYEQYF
15,-,TRBV10-2,TRBJ2-3,CASSELGYSTDTQYF
15,TRBD2,TRBV12-3/TRBV12-4,TRBJ2-3,CASGGRVVSTDTQYF
12,-,TRBV12-3/TRBV12-4,TRBJ1-6,CASTYTNSPLHF
12,-,TRBV7-2,TRBJ2-7,CASSLEVGEQYF
14,TRBD1,TRBV29-1,TRBJ1-1,CSFPGQGMNTEAFF
17,-,TRBV3-1,TRBJ1-4,CASSQDTAGSTNEKLFF
16,TRBD1,TRBV6-1,TRBJ1-2,CASTPLEGALTYGYTF
13,-,TRBV14,TRBJ1-1,CASSWSGATEAFF
15,-,TRBV20-1,TRBJ2-7,CSARSYRDPPYEQYF
14,-,TRBV14,TRBJ1-6,CASSQVTGGSPLHF
15,TRBD2,TRBV2,TRBJ2-1,CASSSLAGPYNEQFF
14,-,TRBV27,TRBJ2-3,CASSGKASTDTQYF
16,TRBD1,TRBV5-1,TRBJ1-1,CASSLDRGHMNTEAFF
16,TRBD2,TRBV20-1,TRBJ2-7,CSARDVASGIVYEQYF
13,-,TRBV27,TRBJ2-3,CASARGSGYTQYF